This TCR beta chain was sequenced during a study of identical twins. About this clonotype itself: Its antigen is not known.

General study points: Conclusions rested on cross-sectional statistics rather than following the same donors. Whereas memory repertoires showed no such difference, abundant cord blood beta clonotypes carried fewer insertions.

Template switching supplied a universal primer site; unique molecular identifiers were carried on the cDNA. One entry per CDR3 protein, called by TCRdb with MiXCR from the 5' RACE reads. This sample has 500,000 or so distinct CDR3 sequences; less than 25% occur once, and the top ten carry 0.91%. These records were also assigned to another study, of T cells expressing NK-cell markers. That work contributes: Each TCR beta repertoire originated in sorted T cells that were CD3+CD56+NKG2C+, CD3+CD56+NKG2C- or CD3+CD56-NKG2C+.

Sequenced sample: CD4+ T cells sorted from blood. The sequence came from a woman between 18 and 30 years old in good health.

For the CDR3, the DNA is TGCGCCAGCAGTAGGCCAGGCGGACAGCCCCAGCATTTT. It codes for CASSRPGGQPQHF. The V call is TRBV10-2, the J call TRBJ1-5; D ambiguous. The germline V gene has CDR1 WSHSY and CDR2 SAAADI. The germline V and J ends were trimmed by 5 bases and 7 bases, with 12 bases remaining between them. The CDR3 has 13 amino acids.